This TCR beta chain emerged from a study of early T cells in non-severe SARS-CoV-2 infection. Overall study results and limits: The matching step, a VDJdb search, favored anti-spike CD8 responses and missed private and CD4 specificities.

CDR3 length: 16 residues. V was trimmed by 1 base and J by 2 bases, leaving 14 bases between them. The germline V gene encodes CDR1 SGHRS and CDR2 YFSETQ. Individual cDNA molecules received unique molecular identifiers during library preparation. TCRdb analysed the 5' RACE reads with MiXCR anew, one entry per CDR3 protein. This sample carries approximately 42,000 distinct CDR3 sequences, approximately 6.9% of them seen once, and the ten largest clones take roughly 5.1%. This clonotype was found many times. Its antigen is still unknown. This sequence originates from an adult who was a healthcare worker with PCR-confirmed SARS-CoV-2 infection or an uninfected control (not recorded which). The material sequenced was whole blood. This chain connects TRBV5-1 to TRBJ2-3; maybe TRBD1 (6 bases). This CDR3 is CASSLTGTTTTDTQYF. The CDR3 DNA sequence: TGCGCCAGCAGCTTGACAGGGACGACTACCACAGATACGCAGTATTTT.